This T cell receptor beta chain derives from a study of T-cell reconstitution after alpha-beta-depleted transplantation in children. Study findings and constraints: One year after transplant, T-cell counts and diversity came mostly from newly produced T cells. About two months after transplant, alpha-beta T cells reportedly came from several hundred expanded graft clones.

Trimming took off 2 bases at V and 5 bases at J, with 10 bases between the two ends. This CDR3 region has 13 residues. In germline, CDR1 is SGDLS, CDR2 YYNGEE. Preparing the TCRbeta library involved the use of unique molecular identifiers. TCRdb independently ran MiXCR on the PCR reads; one entry per CDR3 protein. Here the sample spans about 300,000 distinct CDR3 sequences, about 9.4% being singletons. This clonotype was counted between two and nine times. What it recognizes is unknown. Specimen: PBMCs, collected before TCRalphabeta/CD19-depleted stem cell transplant. This clonotype was obtained from a boy under three years old with acute myeloid leukemia, due to receive a stem cell transplant. The chain combines TRBV9 with TRBJ1-2; D remains ambiguous. The CDR3 nucleotides read TGTGCCAGCAGCGTGTACCGGGATTATGGCTACACCTTC. Residues: CASSVYRDYGYTF.